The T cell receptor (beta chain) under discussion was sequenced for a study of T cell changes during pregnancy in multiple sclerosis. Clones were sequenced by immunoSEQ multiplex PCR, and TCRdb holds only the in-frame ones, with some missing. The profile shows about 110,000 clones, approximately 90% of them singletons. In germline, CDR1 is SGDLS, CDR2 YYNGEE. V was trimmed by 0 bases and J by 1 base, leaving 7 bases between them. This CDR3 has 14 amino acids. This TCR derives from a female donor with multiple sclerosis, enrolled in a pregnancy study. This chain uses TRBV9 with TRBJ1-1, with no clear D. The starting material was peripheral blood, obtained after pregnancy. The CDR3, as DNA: TGTGCCAGCAGCGTAGATCCCTCGAACACTGAAGCTTTCTTT. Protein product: CASSVDPSNTEAFF.